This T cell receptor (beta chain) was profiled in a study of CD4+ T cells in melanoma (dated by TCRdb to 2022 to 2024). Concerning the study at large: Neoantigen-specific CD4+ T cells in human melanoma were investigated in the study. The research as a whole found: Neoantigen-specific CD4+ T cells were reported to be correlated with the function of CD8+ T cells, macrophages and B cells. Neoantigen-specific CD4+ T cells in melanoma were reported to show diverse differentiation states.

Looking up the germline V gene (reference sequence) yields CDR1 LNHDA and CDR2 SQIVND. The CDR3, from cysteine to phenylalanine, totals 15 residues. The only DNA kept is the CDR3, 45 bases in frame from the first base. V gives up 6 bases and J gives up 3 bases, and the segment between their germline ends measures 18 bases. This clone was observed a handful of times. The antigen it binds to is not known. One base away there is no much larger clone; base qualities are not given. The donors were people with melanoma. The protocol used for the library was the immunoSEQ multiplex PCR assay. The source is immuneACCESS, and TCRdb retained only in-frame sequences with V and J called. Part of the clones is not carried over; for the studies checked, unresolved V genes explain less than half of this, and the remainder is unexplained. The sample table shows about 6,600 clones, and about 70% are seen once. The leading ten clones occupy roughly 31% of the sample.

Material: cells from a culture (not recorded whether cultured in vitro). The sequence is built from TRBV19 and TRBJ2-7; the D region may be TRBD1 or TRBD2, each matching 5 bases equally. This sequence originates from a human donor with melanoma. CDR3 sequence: CASSPGPGAHYEQYF. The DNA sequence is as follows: TGTGCCAGTAGCCCAGGGCCCGGGGCCCACTACGAGCAGTACTTC. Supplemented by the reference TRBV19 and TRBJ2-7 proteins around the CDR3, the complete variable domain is DGGITQSPKYLFRKEGQNVTLSCEQNLNHDAMYWYRQDPGQGLRLIYYSQIVNDFQKGDIAEGYSVSREKKESFPLTVTSAQKNPTAFYLCASSPGPGAHYEQYFGPGTRLTVT.